This TCR beta chain was documented in a study of T cell responses to AZD1222 COVID-19 vaccine. Study summary: Investigators merged groups given second doses at roughly 4 or roughly 12 weeks. Findings of the study overall: The donor cohort was predominantly white British with a female majority, and clonal diversity may have been underestimated. Dominant at 160-218 and 743-854, vaccine-associated CD4 TCRs also spanned spike. Nearly half of the spike-specific TCRs reportedly recognize variant regions that carry no mutations.

Between the trimmed V and J ends, which lost 1 base and 0 bases, there was a span of 5 bases. The CDR3 extends over 14 amino acids. CDR1 is SGHNT and CDR2 is YYREEE in the germline V gene (reference sequence). As to this clone: The antigen remains unidentified.

Sequenced by immunoSEQ multiplex PCR; TCRdb stores in-frame clones only, minus some. The sample lists about 140,000 clones; approximately 90% were seen once. The specimen comprised peripheral blood, sampled on day 0 of AZD1222 vaccination. The TCR originated in an adult in good health. The J gene is TRBJ2-1, the V gene TRBV5-4; D gene uncertain. The CDR3 sequence is CASSLRDSYNEQFF. The CDR3 coding sequence is TGTGCCAGCAGCTTGCGCGACTCCTACAATGAGCAGTTCTTC.